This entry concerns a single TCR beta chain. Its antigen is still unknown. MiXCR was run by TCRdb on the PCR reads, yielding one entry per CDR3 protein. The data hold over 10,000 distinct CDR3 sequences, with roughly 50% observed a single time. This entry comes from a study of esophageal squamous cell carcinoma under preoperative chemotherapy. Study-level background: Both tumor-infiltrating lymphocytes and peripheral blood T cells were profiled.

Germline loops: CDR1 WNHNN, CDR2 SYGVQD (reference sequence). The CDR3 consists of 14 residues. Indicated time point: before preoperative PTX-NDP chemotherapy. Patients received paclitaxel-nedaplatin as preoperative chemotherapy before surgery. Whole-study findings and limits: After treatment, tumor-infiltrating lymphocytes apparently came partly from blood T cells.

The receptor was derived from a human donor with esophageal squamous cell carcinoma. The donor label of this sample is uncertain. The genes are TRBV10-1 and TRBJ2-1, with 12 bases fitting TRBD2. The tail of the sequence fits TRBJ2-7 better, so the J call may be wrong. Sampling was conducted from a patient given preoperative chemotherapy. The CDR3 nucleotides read TGCGCCACGCACCAGACTAGCGGGAGAAACGAGCAGTACTTC. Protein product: CATHQTSGRNEQYF.